A selection of T cell receptor beta chains follows, all from one sample in a study of blood T cell repertoires in COVID-19. Clones were read by immunoSEQ multiplex PCR, and TCRdb kept only the in-frame ones, dropping some. The table shows some 150,000 clones, with approximately 90% occurring only once. The source material was peripheral blood. These receptors all stem from a woman between 50 and 59 years old with active or convalescent COVID-19. Each CDR3 is given with its conserved first and last residue. The D gene is left open where the match is weak. For some rows the clone size is stated as once, few or many, or as a class when expanded; others skip it.

TRBV9	TRBJ2-7	-	TRBD1	TGTGCCAGCAGCCCGGGGACAGCAAACTACGAGCAGTACTTC	CASSPGTANYEQYF
TRBV6-6	TRBJ1-1	-	TRBD1	TGTGCCAGCAGTTACCGGGACAGGGGAAACACTGAAGCTTTCTTT	CASSYRDRGNTEAFF
TRBV24-1	TRBJ2-3	-	TRBD2	TGTGCCACCAGTGATTTGAAGGCGGGAGCTACAGATACGCAGTATTTT	CATSDLKAGATDTQYF
TRBV2	TRBJ1-2	-	TRBD1	TGTGCCAGCAGTGAAAGTCTAGGGACAGGGTATGGCTACACCTTC	CASSESLGTGYGYTF
TRBV28	TRBJ1-4	-	-	TGTGCCAGCAGTTTCGGACAGCCAAATGAAAAACTGTTTTTT	CASSFGQPNEKLFF
TRBV7-9	TRBJ1-1	-	-	TGTGCCAGCACCCCTGGGCGGACAGTGAACACTGAAGCTTTCTTT	CASTPGRTVNTEAFF
TRBV7-2	TRBJ1-4	-	-	TGTGCCAGCAGCTTAGAGGGGTACACTAATGAAAAACTGTTTTTT	CASSLEGYTNEKLFF
TRBV7-9	TRBJ1-1	-	TRBD1	TGTGCCAGCAGCTCCTGGACAGGGGGGAACACTGAAGCTTTCTTT	CASSSWTGGNTEAFF
TRBV6-5	TRBJ2-2	-	TRBD2	TGTGCCAGTTCTCCTAGCGGGAGTAGCGGGGAGCTGTTTTTT	CASSPSGSSGELFF
TRBV4-1	TRBJ2-1	-	TRBD2	TGCGCCAGCAGCCAAGAAACTATCCTTGGGGGGCTAGCGGGGAATGAGCAGTTCTTC	CASSQETILGGLAGNEQFF
TRBV19	TRBJ1-1	once	-	TGTGCCAGTAGTATTTCCCCAGTCACTGAAGCTTTCTTT	CASSISPVTEAFF
TRBV5-4	TRBJ2-5	-	TRBD2	TGTGCCAGCAGCGTACAGAGCGGGGCCCAAGAGACCCAGTACTTC	CASSVQSGAQETQYF
TRBV7-2	TRBJ2-7	-	TRBD2	TGTGCCAGCAGCCCTAGCGGGGGGGGCTCCCTTCGGGAGCAGTACTTC	CASSPSGGGSLREQYF
TRBV20-1	TRBJ2-1	-	-	TGCAGTGCTAGTCCCCTTTATGAGCAGTTCTTC	CSASPLYEQFF
TRBV7-3	TRBJ1-6	-	-	TGTGCCAGCAGCTCACAGGGCCGGAATTCACCCCTCCACTTT	CASSSQGRNSPLHF
TRBV12-5	TRBJ2-1	-	TRBD1	TGTGCTAGTGGTTTGGGGACAGGGGGCTACTACAATGAGCAGTTCTTC	CASGLGTGGYYNEQFF
TRBV5-1	TRBJ2-2	-	TRBD2	TGCGCCAGCAGCTACTGGACTAGCGCAGGCGGGGAGCTGTTTTTT	CASSYWTSAGGELFF
TRBV29-1	TRBJ2-3	-	-	TGCAGCGTCCCCCCCAACAGGAGAGGCACAGATACGCAGTATTTT	CSVPPNRRGTDTQYF
TRBV30	TRBJ1-1	-	-	TGTGCCTGGAGTCTATTGCGGGCCGAAGCTTTCTTT	CAWSLLRAEAFF
TRBV11-2	TRBJ2-1	-	-	TGTGCCAGCAGCTCCGGCACACAGTACAATGAGCAGTTCTTC	CASSSGTQYNEQFF
TRBV28	TRBJ2-7	-	TRBD1	TGTGCCAGCAGCCAGGTCCCCGGACAGGGGACGGGAAGTCCCTACGAGCAGTACTTC	CASSQVPGQGTGSPYEQYF
TRBV30	TRBJ2-3	-	-	TGTGCCTGGAGGGGAGGGGGAGATACGCAGTATTTT	CAWRGGGDTQYF